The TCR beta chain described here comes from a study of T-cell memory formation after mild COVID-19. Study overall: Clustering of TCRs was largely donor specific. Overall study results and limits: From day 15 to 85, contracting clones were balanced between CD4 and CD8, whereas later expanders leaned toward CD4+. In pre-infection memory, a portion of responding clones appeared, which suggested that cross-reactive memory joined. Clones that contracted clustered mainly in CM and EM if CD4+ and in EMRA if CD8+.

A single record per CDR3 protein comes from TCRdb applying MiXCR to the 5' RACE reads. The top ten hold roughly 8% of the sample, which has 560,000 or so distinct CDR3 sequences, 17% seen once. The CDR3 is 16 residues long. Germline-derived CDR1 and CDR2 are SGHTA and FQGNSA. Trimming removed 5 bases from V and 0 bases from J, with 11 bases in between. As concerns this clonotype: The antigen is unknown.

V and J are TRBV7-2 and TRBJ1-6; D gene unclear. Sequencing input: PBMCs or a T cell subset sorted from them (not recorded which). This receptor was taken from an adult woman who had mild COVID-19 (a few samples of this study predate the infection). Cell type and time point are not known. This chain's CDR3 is CASSPAEVSYNSPLHF. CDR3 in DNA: TGTGCCAGCAGCCCGGCTGAAGTCTCCTATAATTCACCCCTCCACTTT.